Below are 32 T cell receptor beta chains sequenced from a single sample in a study of blood T cells in healthy people across ages. A second PCR of 7 to 11 cycles used a sample-barcoded 5' primer and a J-beta primer mix. TCRdb reprocessed the 5' RACE reads via MiXCR and lists one record per CDR3 protein. Here the sample spans about 840,000 distinct CDR3 sequences, 25% to 35% being singletons. This same sample was also part of a study on T cells of mothers and their children.

Sequencing used blood. The receptors were sampled from a woman aged 40-49 years in good health.

V usage is TRBV20-1 and J usage is TRBJ1-5, with D possibly TRBD1 on 5 matching bases. The V gene lost 4 bases and the J gene lost 9 bases, with 16 bases spanning the gap. The CDR3 length is 13 residues. The germline V gene has CDR1 DFQATT and CDR2 SNEGSKA (reference sequence). The CDR3 DNA follows: TGCAGTGCTATTCCAGGGTCCGATCTGCCCCAGCATTTT. This translates into CSAIPGSDLPQHF.

This clonotype appeared a few times. V usage is TRBV9 and J usage is TRBJ2-2; 9 nucleotides align to TRBD1. Germline V lookup: CDR1 SGDLS, CDR2 YYNGEE. The CDR3 runs to 16 residues. V lost 3 bases, J lost 1 base, and 4 bases stayed unmatched. The chain's CDR3 is CASSALTGGNTGELFF. The DNA for the CDR3 is TGTGCCAGCAGCGCACTGACAGGGGGGAACACCGGGGAGCTGTTTTTT.

In its sample, this clonotype was seen a few times. The chain uses TRBV20-1 and TRBJ2-7; a weak D match, TRBD2 (7 bases). V lost 1 base to trimming and J lost 4 bases, with 14 bases between them. This CDR3 spans 14 amino acids. Germline V gene lookup returns CDR1 DFQATT and CDR2 SNEGSKA (reference sequence). CDR3 amino acids: CSARGGGVWYEQYF. As DNA, the CDR3 is TGCAGTGCTAGAGGAGGGGGGGTTTGGTACGAGCAGTACTTC.

The chain couples TRBV18 to TRBJ2-1, with D tentatively TRBD1 (5 bases). The ends were cut back, 4 bases at V and 4 bases at J, with 11 bases in the middle. The germline V gene encodes CDR1 KGHSH and CDR2 LQKENI. The CDR3 sequence is 14 residues long. The CDR3 region has the DNA TGTGCCAGCTCACGATCGGACAATTACAATGAGCAGTTCTTC. Its translation: CASSRSDNYNEQFF.

This clonotype came up a few times. Compared with germline, one end of the junction differs, possibly owing to a read error. J is TRBJ1-2 and V is TRBV4-3, with D maybe TRBD1 (5 bases). The CDR3 spans 12 residues. Germline V gene sequence: CDR1 LGHNA, CDR2 YSLEER. CDR3 sequence (DNA): TGCGCCAGCAGCCAAGGGGGGTATGACTACACCTTC. This codes for CASSQGGYDYTF.

The V and J genes are TRBV9 and TRBJ2-6; 8 nucleotides match TRBD2. V was clipped by 0 bases and J by 2 bases; unmatched bases: 10. The V gene's germline CDR1 is SGDLS and CDR2 YYNGEE. CDR3 length: 19 amino acids. CDR3 amino acids: CASSVGAGGLSPGANVLTF. In DNA, the CDR3 is TGTGCCAGCAGCGTAGGGGCGGGGGGTCTTAGCCCTGGGGCCAACGTCCTGACTTTC.

This clonotype has a count of ten or more. This rearrangement joins TRBV7-2 to TRBJ2-3; no clear D gene. V gave up 2 bases and J gave up 0 bases, with 9 bases separating them. This CDR3 region has 15 residues. The germline gives CDR1 SGHTA, CDR2 FQGNSA. Here the CDR3 reads CASSLSPASTDTQYF. CDR3 in DNA: TGTGCCAGCAGCTTATCTCCAGCGAGCACAGATACGCAGTATTTT. Filled out from reference TRBV7-2 and TRBJ2-3, the complete variable domain reads GAGVSQSPSNKVTEKGKDVELRCDPISGHTALYWYRQSLGQGLEFLIYFQGNSAPDKSGLPSDRFSAERTGGSVSTLTIQRTQQEDSAVYLCASSLSPASTDTQYFGPGTRLTVL.

V gene TRBV12-3 or TRBV12-4 combines with J gene TRBJ1-5; 8 bases agree with TRBD1. V lost 2 bases and J lost 7; bases outside the gene matches: 7. The CDR3 spans 15 residues. CDR3 in amino acids: CASSLKSGGGQPQHF. The CDR3 region has the DNA TGTGCCAGCAGTTTAAAGTCAGGGGGCGGACAGCCCCAGCATTTT.

The rearrangement joins TRBV18 to TRBJ2-1; TRBD1 agrees at 8 bases. From germline, CDR1 is KGHSH and CDR2 LQKENI. The CDR3 is 15 amino acids. The V segment lost 4 bases and the J segment 5 bases; nucleotides outside the gene matches: 7. The CDR3 loop is CASSRTGTVDNEQFF. CDR3 nucleotides: TGTGCCAGCTCACGGACAGGGACTGTGGACAATGAGCAGTTCTTC.

As to this clonotype: This may stem from a read error, because a much larger clone lies one nucleotide away. The CDR3 does not close with the conserved phenylalanine or tryptophan, likely indicating a read error. The V and J genes are TRBV20-1 and TRBJ1-2; D call uncertain. Germline V CDR1 and CDR2: DFQATT, SNEGSKA (reference sequence). V was cut by 3 bases and J by 2 bases, with 7 bases left in between. This CDR3 is 12 amino acids long. The chain's CDR3 is CSASRKNYGYTL. The CDR3 region has the DNA TGCAGTGCTAGTCGGAAGAACTATGGCTACACCCTC.

This clonotype was counted only a few times. The V gene is TRBV12-3 or TRBV12-4, the J gene TRBJ2-7; 10 bases agree with TRBD2. The CDR3 consists of 17 residues. Trimming removed 2 bases from V and 4 bases from J; junction bases left unmatched: 11. The CDR3 protein is CASSLSSLAGATYEQYF. CDR3 nucleotides: TGTGCCAGCAGTTTAAGCTCCCTAGCGGGGGCTACTTACGAGCAGTACTTC.

This clonotype was counted many times. The chain has TRBV2 and TRBJ1-6; D ambiguous. This CDR3 is built from 14 residues. Trimming shortened V by 6 bases and J by 9 bases, and 15 bases separated the two germline ends. CDR1 is SNHLY, CDR2 FYNNEI, per germline. The CDR3, as DNA: TGTGCCAGCAGCCTTAAAGGGAGTGGTTCACCCCTCCACTTT. Encoded protein: CASSLKGSGSPLHF.

The rearrangement joins TRBV5-1 to TRBJ1-2; 8 bases map to TRBD1. Unmatched junction bases numbered 9, after V lost 2 bases and J lost 12 bases. The CDR3 loop spans 13 amino acids. The germline V gene encodes CDR1 SGHRS and CDR2 YFSETQ. This CDR3 is CASSFGQGRQDTF. In DNA, the CDR3 is TGCGCCAGCAGCTTTGGACAGGGCCGGCAGGACACCTTC.

This clonotype was counted a few times. This chain uses TRBV6-5 with TRBJ1-5, with 7 positions matching TRBD1. CDR3 size: 14 residues. Unmatched junction bases numbered 4, after V lost 5 bases and J lost 3 bases. The germline V gene encodes CDR1 MNHEY and CDR2 SVGAGI. CDR3 sequence reads: CASSRQGPNQPQHF. The CDR3, as DNA: TGTGCCAGCAGTCGACAGGGCCCCAATCAGCCCCAGCATTTT.

The gene calls are TRBV28 and TRBJ2-7; no definite D call. The CDR3 runs 13 residues. Germline V gene data show CDR1 as MDHEN and CDR2 as SYDVKM. V was pared by 6 bases and J by 3 bases, with 12 bases between. The CDR3 region is CASSPSEHYEQYF. CDR3 bases: TGTGCCAGCAGCCCGAGTGAACACTACGAGCAGTACTTC.

This clonotype was picked up many times. The chain links TRBV29-1 to TRBJ2-1; tentatively, D is TRBD1 (7 bases). The CDR3 is made up of 12 amino acids. Trimming cost V 3 bases and J 6 bases, with 9 bases left between them. The germline gives CDR1 SQVTM, CDR2 ANQGSEA. The chain's CDR3 is CSVDRGVNEQFF. For the CDR3, the DNA is TGCAGCGTTGACAGGGGGGTCAATGAGCAGTTCTTC.

This clonotype has more than one count but fewer than ten. The V and J genes are TRBV5-1 and TRBJ1-2; 8 bases align to TRBD1. V shed 1 base and J 0 bases; nucleotides not matched to a gene: 11. CDR1 SGHRS and CDR2 YFSETQ come from the germline V gene. The CDR3 is 18 amino acids. The CDR3 protein is CASSLYRTGPDSNYGYTF. CDR3 coding DNA: TGCGCCAGCAGCTTGTACCGGACAGGGCCCGATTCTAACTATGGCTACACCTTC.

The sample holds many counts of this clonotype. The chain recombines TRBV7-2 with TRBJ2-7; maybe TRBD2 (5 bases). Germline values: CDR1 SGHTA, CDR2 FQGNSA. The CDR3 has 15 residues. The germline V and J ends were trimmed by 5 bases and 3 bases, with 17 bases remaining between them. CDR3 nucleotides: TGTGCCAGCAGCCCCGGACTCAACCGACGCTACGAGCAGTACTTC. It encodes CASSPGLNRRYEQYF. Together with reference TRBV7-2 and TRBJ2-7, the CDR3 gives the full variable domain: GAGVSQSPSNKVTEKGKDVELRCDPISGHTALYWYRQSLGQGLEFLIYFQGNSAPDKSGLPSDRFSAERTGGSVSTLTIQRTQQEDSAVYLCASSPGLNRRYEQYFGPGTRLTVT.

This clonotype was detected only a few times. The chain combines TRBV7-8 with TRBJ1-5, with TRBD1 matching over 8 bases. V gave up 5 bases and J gave up 5 bases; unmatched junction bases: 26. Germline V lookup: CDR1 SGHVS, CDR2 FQNEAQ. The CDR3 is 21 residues long. In nucleotides, the CDR3 is TGTGCCAGCAGCCCCAGGTTTCGGGACAGGCGAACCTCCGGGGGGGATCAGCCCCAGCATTTT. This translates into CASSPRFRDRRTSGGDQPQHF.

Worth noting for this clonotype: No conserved phenylalanine or tryptophan ends this CDR3, so it is likely a read error. The chain couples TRBV13 to TRBJ2-7; TRBD1 matches 7 bases. Trimming took 2 bases from V and 2 from J; bases not matched to a gene: 9. CDR1 is PRHDT, CDR2 FYEKMQ, per germline (reference sequence). The CDR3 length is 16 residues. Written as DNA, the CDR3 is TGTGCCAGCAGCTTACTAGGGGGCGCCCGTACCTACGAGCAGTACTGC. Translated, it gives CASSLLGGARTYEQYC.

This clonotype has a handful of counts. V usage is TRBV7-6 and J usage is TRBJ1-1; 7 bases are a match to TRBD1. Germline loops: CDR1 SGHVS, CDR2 FNYEAQ. The CDR3 is 14 residues long. Germline trimming cut 4 bases from V and 3 bases from J; bases unmatched to any gene: 5. For the CDR3, the DNA is TGTGCCAGCAGCTGGCAGGGGGGAGACACTGAAGCTTTCTTT. It codes for CASSWQGGDTEAFF.

The chain recombines TRBV7-9 with TRBJ2-4, with D tentatively TRBD1 (6 bases). CDR3 length: 18 amino acids. V lost 1 base and J lost 0, with 16 bases in between. CDR1 is SEHNR, CDR2 FQNEAQ, per germline (reference sequence). The CDR3 nucleotides read TGTGCCAGCAGCTTAGGTGGAAGGGGACAAGTAGCCAAAAACATTCAGTACTTC. Protein sequence: CASSLGGRGQVAKNIQYF. The full variable domain, its missing parts supplied by reference TRBV7-9 and TRBJ2-4, is DTGVSQNPRHKITKRGQNVTFRCDPISEHNRLYWYRQTLGQGPEFLTYFQNEAQLEKSRLLSDRFSAERPKGSFSTLEIQRTEQGDSAMYLCASSLGGRGQVAKNIQYFGAGTRLSVL.

This clonotype has more than one count but fewer than ten. The CDR3 nucleotides are TGTGCCAGCAGTTTAATACTCAATAGTGAGCAGTTCTTC. Residues: CASSLILNSEQFF. V and J are TRBV12-3 or TRBV12-4 and TRBJ2-1; D not certain. Deletions cut 2 bases from V and 9 bases from J, with 11 bases between. This CDR3 contains 13 residues.

V is TRBV5-1 and J is TRBJ2-1; no clear D gene. The V end was cut by 5 bases, the J end by 9 bases, with 12 bases between. There are 12 residues in the CDR3. Germline V CDR1 and CDR2: SGHRS, YFSETQ. The CDR3 coding sequence is TGCGCCAGCAGTTCCCCGACTTGTGAGCAGTTCTTC. This sequence encodes CASSSPTCEQFF.

This sequence joins TRBV20-1 and TRBJ2-5, with D perhaps TRBD1 or TRBD2 (5 bases each). The end of the DNA aligns better with TRBJ2-7, so the J call may be wrong. Germline lookup yields CDR1 DFQATT and CDR2 SNEGSKA (reference sequence). This CDR3 is built from 14 residues. The CDR3 nucleotides read TGCAGTGCTAGAGGGGACCCAGGATCCTACGAGCAGTACTTC. Amino acids: CSARGDPGSYEQYF.

The V and J genes are TRBV7-9 and TRBJ2-5; TRBD2 matches at 8 bases. The CDR3 has 15 amino acids. CDR1 is SEHNR and CDR2 is FQNEAQ in the germline V gene (reference sequence). V gave up 6 bases and J gave up 0 bases; unmatched junction bases: 6. CDR3 amino acids: CASRSSGNYQETQYF. For the CDR3, the DNA is TGTGCCAGCAGAAGTAGCGGGAACTACCAAGAGACCCAGTACTTC. Looking up the rest from reference TRBV7-9 and TRBJ2-5 gives the full variable domain: DTGVSQNPRHKITKRGQNVTFRCDPISEHNRLYWYRQTLGQGPEFLTYFQNEAQLEKSRLLSDRFSAERPKGSFSTLEIQRTEQGDSAMYLCASRSSGNYQETQYFGPGTRLLVL.

This chain uses TRBV7-9 with TRBJ1-5, with D uncertain. The V gene lost 4 bases and the J gene lost 3 bases, with 13 bases spanning the gap. The CDR3 consists of 15 residues. Germline V gene lookup returns CDR1 SEHNR and CDR2 FQNEAQ (reference sequence). The CDR3 is CASSSPEQSNQPQHF. CDR3 in DNA: TGTGCCAGCAGCTCCCCCGAACAGTCCAATCAGCCCCAGCATTTT.

This clonotype was counted many times. The chain couples TRBV20-1 to TRBJ2-7; D possibly corresponds to TRBD1 (6 bases). Germline-derived CDR1 and CDR2 are DFQATT and SNEGSKA (reference sequence). V lost 0 bases, J lost 1 base, and 10 bases lay in between. The CDR3 contains 14 residues. The DNA for the CDR3 is TGCAGTGCTAGAGATCAGGGGCAGTCCTACGAGCAGTACTTC. Its protein is CSARDQGQSYEQYF.

This chain joins TRBV7-8 and TRBJ2-2; 9 bases line up with TRBD1. This CDR3 is built from 18 residues. V was pared by 3 bases and J by 0 bases, with 8 bases of the junction left unmatched. Germline assignment: CDR1 SGHVS and CDR2 FQNEAQ. CDR3 in DNA: TGTGCCAGCAGCTTTATAGGACAGGGGTCGGCGAACACCGGGGAGCTGTTTTTT. It translates to CASSFIGQGSANTGELFF.

The V gene is TRBV24-1, the J gene TRBJ1-2, with D unresolved. Trimming took 9 bases from V and 2 from J, leaving 6 bases between them. Germline V gene sequence: CDR1 KGHDR, CDR2 SFDVKD. The CDR3 consists of 11 residues. In DNA form, the CDR3 reads TGTGCCACCGCGAACAACTATGGCTACACCTTC. It codes for CATANNYGYTF.

This clonotype occurred a few times. The chain links TRBV20-1 to TRBJ1-5, with D unresolved. With 0 bases removed from V and 7 bases from J, the gap between germline ends came to 7 bases. CDR1 DFQATT and CDR2 SNEGSKA come from the germline V gene (reference sequence). The CDR3 runs to 12 residues. The CDR3 sequence: CSAREGGQPQHF. The CDR3 DNA follows: TGCAGTGCTAGAGAGGGAGGCCAGCCCCAGCATTTT.

Only a few counts were recorded for this clonotype. The chain uses TRBV10-3 and TRBJ1-5; D is ambiguous. The CDR3 has 15 residues. The germline CDR1 and CDR2 sequences are ENHRY and SYGVKD. Trimming removed 3 bases from V and 5 bases from J, with 14 bases in between. The CDR3 here is CAISDLDPGDQPQHF. The CDR3 DNA follows: TGTGCCATCAGTGACCTTGATCCAGGAGATCAGCCCCAGCATTTT.